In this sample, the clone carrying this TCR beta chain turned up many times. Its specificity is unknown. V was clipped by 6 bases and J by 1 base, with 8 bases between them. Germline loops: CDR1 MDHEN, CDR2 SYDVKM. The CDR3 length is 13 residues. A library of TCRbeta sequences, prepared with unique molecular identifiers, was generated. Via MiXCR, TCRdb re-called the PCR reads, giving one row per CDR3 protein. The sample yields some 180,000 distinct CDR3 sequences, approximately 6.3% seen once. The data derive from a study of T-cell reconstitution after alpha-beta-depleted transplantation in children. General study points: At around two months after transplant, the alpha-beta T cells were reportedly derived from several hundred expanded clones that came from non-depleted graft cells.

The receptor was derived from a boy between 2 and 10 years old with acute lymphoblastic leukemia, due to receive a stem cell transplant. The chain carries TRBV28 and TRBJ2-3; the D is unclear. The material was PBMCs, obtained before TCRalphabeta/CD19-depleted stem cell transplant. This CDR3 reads CASRAQGTDTQYF. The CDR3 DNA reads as TGTGCCAGCAGGGCGCAGGGCACAGATACGCAGTATTTT.